The sequence of this T cell receptor beta chain was determined in a study of cytomegalovirus exposure and HLA in healthy donors. The PCR contained 60 Vbeta and 13 Jbeta primers. TCRdb keeps only in-frame clones here, not all; method: immunoSEQ multiplex PCR. The repertoire holds approximately 79,000 clones, over 65% seen once, with about 9% in the top ten. General study findings and limits: Later analysis revealed greater clonal expansion in HLA-associated TCR beta chains than in equally common others. Reports state that TCR beta sequences accurately predicted most subjects' HLA-A and HLA-B alleles.

In regard to this clone: Its antigen is not identified.

Trimming stripped 3 bases from V and 9 bases from J, with 9 bases between. Germline CDR1 SNHLY, CDR2 FYNNEI. This CDR3 has 12 amino acids. Whereas donors were nominally healthy upon sampling, unrecorded immune exposures were probable. The source is a man aged 40-55 years in good health and CMV-seropositive. J is TRBJ2-4 and V is TRBV2; tentatively, D is TRBD2 (5 bases). Sequencing was performed on PBMCs. The CDR3 sequence is CASSDYEGIQYF. The CDR3 region has the DNA TGTGCCAGCAGTGATTATGAGGGCATTCAGTACTTC.